This T cell receptor beta chain was found in a study of cytomegalovirus exposure and HLA in healthy donors. The CDR3 totals 14 residues. CDR1 SGHVS and CDR2 FNYEAQ come from the germline V gene. V lost 1 base, J lost 7 bases, and 14 bases lay in between. PCR involved 60 Vbeta and 13 Jbeta primers. Some clones are missing from TCRdb's copy, which holds only in-frame ones; the method was immunoSEQ multiplex PCR. The table lists under 250,000 clones, roughly 73% of them singletons. Study conclusions and caveats: Published work reported that the classifier diagnosed cytomegalovirus status with high specificity and sensitivity. The dataset shows that most TCR sequences were rare, while some public TCRs occurred in many donors.

Of note for this clone: No antigen is known for it.

This clonotype was sampled from a boy between 5 and 17 years old in good health and CMV-seronegative. This chain uses TRBV7-6 with TRBJ2-7, with D possibly TRBD2 on 6 matching bases. Sequencing was done on a sample of PBMCs. CDR3 region: CASSLVMRAGEQYF. The CDR3 DNA follows: TGTGCCAGCAGCTTAGTTATGCGGGCGGGGGAGCAGTACTTC.